Each of the 23 T cell receptor beta chains below was sequenced from the same sample in a study of T-cell reconstitution after alpha-beta-depleted transplantation in children (dated by TCRdb to 2016 to 2018). Libraries were made using PCR. The sequencing machine was an Illumina HiSeq 2500. TCR libraries were prepared with molecular barcoding, using unique molecular identifiers to normalize TCRbeta repertoire quantification. Through fastp at Q25 and MiXCR, TCRdb rebuilt clones from the public reads, retaining in-frame beta chains. Entries that share a CDR3 protein sequence are merged under the most common genes and DNA. The sample table holds 400,000 to 500,000 distinct CDR3 sequences, of which roughly a tenth were seen once. The ten largest clones capture roughly 5.5% of the sample. The material was PBMCs from the stem cell graft donor, obtained from the stem cell graft. Receptor source: a human donor who donated a stem cell graft to a child with acute myeloid leukemia.

This clonotype occurred a few times. The rearrangement uses TRBV10-3 and TRBJ2-1; D tentatively fits TRBD1 or TRBD2 (5 bases each). Trimming pared 10 bases from V and 6 bases from J, leaving 25 bases between. This CDR3 contains 16 residues. CDR1 and CDR2 (germline): ENHRY, SYGVKD. The CDR3 loop reads CATAGSGAQLGNEQFF. In nucleotides, the CDR3 is TGTGCCACCGCGGGCTCCGGGGCCCAGTTGGGCAATGAGCAGTTCTTC.

This clonotype was seen many times. V and J are TRBV4-2 and TRBJ1-1; 8 bases line up with TRBD1. Per germline, CDR1 LGHNA and CDR2 YNFKEQ. The ends lost 4 bases at V and 4 bases at J; junction bases unmatched: 2. This CDR3 has 13 residues. CDR3 amino acids: CASSRTGSTEAFF. Here the CDR3 DNA reads TGTGCCAGCAGCCGGACAGGGAGCACTGAAGCTTTCTTT.

This clonotype came up a few times. The V and J genes are TRBV7-9 and TRBJ1-1; D gene uncertain. V was trimmed by 4 bases and J by 5 bases, leaving 14 bases between them. The CDR3 spans 14 residues. CDR1 SEHNR and CDR2 FQNEAQ come from the germline V gene (reference sequence). Written as DNA, the CDR3 is TGTGCCAGCAGCTCCGCACCCCCCGGGACTGAAGCTTTCTTT. Amino acid sequence: CASSSAPPGTEAFF.

This clonotype was picked up a small number of times. The chain recombines TRBV19 with TRBJ2-3; TRBD2 might be the D (6 bases). The germline V gene encodes CDR1 LNHDA and CDR2 SQIVND (reference sequence). V was clipped by 7 bases and J by 2 bases, with 13 bases between them. This CDR3 is built from 14 residues. DNA of the CDR3: TGTGCCAGTACCGACGGGGGAACCACAGATACGCAGTATTTT. This codes for CASTDGGTTDTQYF.

The CDR3, as DNA: TGCGCCAGCAGCCAAAGGACAGCCTTTACAACTAATGAAAAACTGTTTTTT. This encodes CASSQRTAFTTNEKLFF. The chain has TRBV4-1 and TRBJ1-4, with D possibly being TRBD1 (6 bases). V dropped 2 bases and J dropped 0 bases, with 13 bases sitting between them. This CDR3 comprises 17 residues. The germline CDR1 and CDR2 sequences are MGHRA and YSYEKL.

In its sample, this clonotype was seen many times. The chain uses TRBV7-2 and TRBJ1-4, with unresolved D. Trimming left V 8 bases short and J 8 bases short, with 21 bases between. CDR1 and CDR2 (germline): SGHTA, FQGNSA. The CDR3 has 15 residues. This chain's CDR3 is CASASPWEGKEKLFF. CDR3 DNA sequence: TGTGCCAGCGCATCACCCTGGGAAGGGAAGGAAAAACTGTTTTTT.

This clonotype has a count of ten or more. The chain joins TRBV5-1 to TRBJ1-2; a weak D match, TRBD1 (6 bases). V lost 3 bases and J 5 bases, leaving 26 bases between the germline ends. Germline CDR1 and CDR2: SGHRS and YFSETQ. CDR3 length: 18 amino acids. CDR3 coding DNA: TGCGCCAGCAGCTGGGGACATGCGGGACGACAGTTACCATATGGCTACACCTTC. Translating gives CASSWGHAGRQLPYGYTF.

This clonotype was seen many times. The V and J genes are TRBV19 and TRBJ2-2; D may be TRBD1 (5 bases). This CDR3 has 14 residues. Between the trimmed V and J ends, which lost 8 bases and 5 bases, there was a span of 15 bases. Germline CDR1 LNHDA, CDR2 SQIVND (reference sequence). Here the CDR3 reads CASGGQTVTGELFF. CDR3 coding DNA: TGTGCCAGTGGCGGCCAGACAGTTACCGGGGAGCTGTTTTTT.

This chain uses TRBV3-1 with TRBJ2-5; unclear D gene. Trimming stripped 1 base from V and 5 bases from J, with 5 bases between. Per germline, CDR1 LGHDT and CDR2 YNNKEL (reference sequence). This CDR3 is 12 amino acids long. CDR3 amino acids: CASSQVSETQYF. The CDR3 DNA follows: TGTGCCAGCAGCCAAGTTTCGGAGACCCAGTACTTC.

This chain uses TRBV7-8 with TRBJ2-3; D may correspond to TRBD1 or TRBD2 (5 bases each). This CDR3 is built from 16 residues. V was cut by 6 bases and J by 3 bases, with 19 bases left in between. From germline, CDR1 is SGHVS and CDR2 FQNEAQ. The CDR3 here is CASRNFPLGVTDTQYF. DNA of the CDR3: TGTGCCAGCAGAAATTTTCCACTAGGGGTGACAGATACGCAGTATTTT. Full variable domain (missing parts from reference TRBV7-8 and TRBJ2-3): GAGVSQSPRYKVAKRGQDVALRCDPISGHVSLFWYQQALGQGPEFLTYFQNEAQLDKSGLPSDRFFAERPEGSVSTLKIQRTQQEDSAVYLCASRNFPLGVTDTQYFGPGTRLTVL.

The chain employs TRBV27 and TRBJ2-1; D is perhaps TRBD2 (5 bases). The germline CDR1 and CDR2 sequences are MNHEY and SMNVEV (reference sequence). The V end lost 0 bases, the J end lost 5 bases, and 17 bases lay between the germline ends. This CDR3 is built from 17 residues. The CDR3 region has the DNA TGTGCCAGCAGTTTATCGCGCGGACTCCTAGTAAACAATGAGCAGTTCTTC. Translation: CASSLSRGLLVNNEQFF.

In this sample, this clonotype turned up a few times. At one end the junction does not follow the germline gene, possibly because of a read error. This chain links TRBV7-7 with TRBJ2-2; D may be TRBD1 (6 bases). Looked up from germline, CDR1 is SSHAT and CDR2 is FNYEAQ (reference sequence). The CDR3 covers 15 residues. CDR3 nucleotides: TGTGCTAGCAGCCCGCGACAGGAGAACACCGGGGAGCTGTTTTTT. Protein sequence: CASSPRQENTGELFF.

V is TRBV7-3 and J is TRBJ2-2; 8 bases match TRBD1. Germline CDR1 reads SGHTA; CDR2 reads FQGTGA. The CDR3 totals 19 residues. V lost 2 bases, J lost 0 bases, and 11 bases stayed unmatched. The CDR3 protein is CASSLLRQGASPNTGELFF. Written as DNA, the CDR3 is TGTGCCAGCAGCTTACTGCGGCAGGGGGCTAGCCCGAACACCGGGGAGCTGTTTTTT.

The rearrangement uses TRBV3-1 and TRBJ2-3; 10 bases fit TRBD2. The germline CDR1 and CDR2 sequences are LGHDT and YNNKEL (reference sequence). J lost 7 bases, V lost 4 bases, and 8 bases had no gene match. The CDR3 runs to 15 residues. The CDR3 sequence: CASSPSGSSVNTQYF. The CDR3 region has the DNA TGTGCCAGCAGCCCTAGCGGGAGTAGTGTAAATACGCAGTATTTT.

This clonotype was seen only a few times. V is TRBV29-1 and J is TRBJ2-7; maybe TRBD1 (5 bases). V was shortened by 1 base and J by 2 bases, with 9 bases between the two germline ends. This CDR3 is built from 13 residues. Germline values: CDR1 SQVTM, CDR2 ANQGSEA. CDR3 DNA: TGCAGCGTTGAAGGGACATCGACCTACGAGCAGTACTTC. As protein: CSVEGTSTYEQYF.

This clonotype was recorded many times. The chain recombines TRBV28 with TRBJ2-5, with 10 bases that match TRBD2. The CDR3 contains 14 residues. V lost 2 bases and J lost 6; bases outside the gene matches: 3. Germline CDR1 and CDR2: MDHEN and SYDVKM. CDR3 sequence reads: CASSLDSGGQTQYF. Here the CDR3 DNA reads TGTGCCAGCAGTTTAGATAGCGGGGGGCAGACCCAGTACTTC.

The chain recombines TRBV30 with TRBJ2-5; 9 nucleotides agree with TRBD1. The CDR3 spans 14 residues. Germline lookup yields CDR1 GTSNPN and CDR2 SVGIG (reference sequence). With 6 bases clipped from V and 7 bases from J, the junction kept 12 bases outside the gene matches. The CDR3 loop reads CACSQGAALGTQYF. CDR3 nucleotide sequence: TGTGCCTGCTCACAGGGGGCCGCGCTGGGGACCCAGTACTTC. Drawing the rest from reference TRBV30 and TRBJ2-5, the complete variable domain is SQTIHQWPATLVQPVGSPLSLECTVEGTSNPNLYWYRQAAGRGLQLLFYSVGIGQISSEVPQNLSASRPQDRQFILSSKKLLLSDSGFYLCACSQGAALGTQYFGPGTRLLVL.

This sequence joins TRBV9 and TRBJ1-1; TRBD1 might be the D (6 bases). Trimming cost V 4 bases and J 4 bases, with 17 bases left between them. The CDR3 has 15 residues. Germline V gives CDR1 SGDLS, CDR2 YYNGEE. The CDR3 DNA is TGTGCCAGCAGCCTAGAGGGGGGCAGCGGCACTGAAGCTTTCTTT. Protein sequence: CASSLEGGSGTEAFF.

This clonotype was seen a few times. This chain uses TRBV11-2 with TRBJ2-2; 10 nucleotides agree with TRBD1. The germline CDR1 and CDR2 sequences are SGHAT and FQNNGV. V shed 3 bases and J 1 base; nucleotides not matched to a gene: 5. The CDR3 sequence is 17 residues long. In DNA form, the CDR3 reads TGTGCCAGCAGCTTCCAAGGGACAGGGGTGAACACCGGGGAGCTGTTTTTT. Translating it yields CASSFQGTGVNTGELFF. Full variable domain (outside the CDR3, taken from reference TRBV11-2 and TRBJ2-2): EAGVAQSPRYKIIEKRQSVAFWCNPISGHATLYWYQQILGQGPKLLIQFQNNGVVDDSQLPKDRFSAERLKGVDSTLKIQPAKLEDSAVYLCASSFQGTGVNTGELFFGEGSRLTVL.

This clonotype has just a few counts. The rearrangement links TRBV20-1 to TRBJ2-2, with 12 bases fitting TRBD1. This CDR3 region has 16 residues. Per the germline V gene, CDR1 is DFQATT and CDR2 is SNEGSKA (reference sequence). V shed 2 bases and J 5 bases; nucleotides not matched to a gene: 6. DNA for the CDR3: TGCAGTGCTAGACCGGGACAGGGGGCGCTGACCGGGGAGCTGTTTTTT. It translates to CSARPGQGALTGELFF.

The gene calls are TRBV7-2 and TRBJ2-7, with 7 bases identical to TRBD1. The CDR3 runs 13 residues. Per germline, CDR1 SGHTA and CDR2 FQGNSA. V lost 3 bases, J lost 5 bases, and 4 bases stayed unmatched. The CDR3 spells CASSFDRDHEQYF. Here the CDR3 DNA reads TGTGCCAGCAGCTTCGACAGGGATCACGAGCAGTACTTC.

This clonotype was detected only a few times. The chain is built from TRBV12-3 or TRBV12-4 and TRBJ2-7; D not resolved. The V end was cut by 4 bases, the J end by 5 bases, with 15 bases between. This CDR3 has 14 residues. CDR3 loop: CASSSLGGLNEQYF. The CDR3, as DNA: TGTGCCAGCAGTTCCCTGGGCGGCCTCAACGAGCAGTACTTC.

The chain employs TRBV18 and TRBJ2-3; D may be TRBD1 or TRBD2 (6 bases each). CDR3 length: 16 amino acids. CDR1 and CDR2 (germline): KGHSH, LQKENI. V shed 3 bases and J shed 3 bases, with 16 bases lying between them. DNA for the CDR3: TGTGCCAGCTCACCGGATCCGGGGGCGACTACAGATACGCAGTATTTT. Residues: CASSPDPGATTDTQYF.